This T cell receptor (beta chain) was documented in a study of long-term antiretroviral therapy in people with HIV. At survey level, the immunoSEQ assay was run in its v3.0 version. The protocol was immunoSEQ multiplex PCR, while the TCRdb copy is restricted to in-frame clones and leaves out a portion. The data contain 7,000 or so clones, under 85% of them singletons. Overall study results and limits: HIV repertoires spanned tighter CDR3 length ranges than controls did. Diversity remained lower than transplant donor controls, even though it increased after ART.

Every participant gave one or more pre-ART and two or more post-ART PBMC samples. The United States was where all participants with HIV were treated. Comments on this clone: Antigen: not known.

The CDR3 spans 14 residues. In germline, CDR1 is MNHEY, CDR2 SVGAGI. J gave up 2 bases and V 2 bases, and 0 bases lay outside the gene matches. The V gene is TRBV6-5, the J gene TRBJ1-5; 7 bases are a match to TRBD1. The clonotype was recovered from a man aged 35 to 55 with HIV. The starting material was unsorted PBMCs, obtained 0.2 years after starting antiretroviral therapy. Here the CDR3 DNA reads TGTGCCAGCAGTTACGGGACAGGCAATCAGCCCCAGCATTTT. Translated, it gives CASSYGTGNQPQHF.